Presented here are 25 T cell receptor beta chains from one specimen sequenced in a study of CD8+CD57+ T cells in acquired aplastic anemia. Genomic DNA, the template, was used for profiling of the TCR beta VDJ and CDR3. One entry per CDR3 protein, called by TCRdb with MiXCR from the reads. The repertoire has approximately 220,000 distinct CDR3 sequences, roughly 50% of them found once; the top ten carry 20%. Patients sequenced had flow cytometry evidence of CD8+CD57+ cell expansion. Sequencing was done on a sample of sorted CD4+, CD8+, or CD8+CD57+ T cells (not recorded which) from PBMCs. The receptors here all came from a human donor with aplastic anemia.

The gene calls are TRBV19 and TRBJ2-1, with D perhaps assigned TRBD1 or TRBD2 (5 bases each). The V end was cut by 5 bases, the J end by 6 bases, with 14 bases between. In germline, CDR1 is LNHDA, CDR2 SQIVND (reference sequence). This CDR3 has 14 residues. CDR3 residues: CASSFSGTLNEQFF. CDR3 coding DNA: TGTGCCAGTAGTTTTTCCGGGACCCTCAATGAGCAGTTCTTC.

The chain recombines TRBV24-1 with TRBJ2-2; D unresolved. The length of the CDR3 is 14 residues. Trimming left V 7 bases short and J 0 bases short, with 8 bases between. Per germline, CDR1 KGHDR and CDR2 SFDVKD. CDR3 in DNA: TGTGCCACCAGCGAGTTCGCGAACACCGGGGAGCTGTTTTTT. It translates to CATSEFANTGELFF.

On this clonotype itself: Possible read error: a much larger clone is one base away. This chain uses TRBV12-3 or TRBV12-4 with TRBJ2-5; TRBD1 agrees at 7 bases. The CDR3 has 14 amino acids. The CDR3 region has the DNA TGTGTCAGCAGTCCTTCGGACAGGTGGGAGACCCAGTACTTC. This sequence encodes CVSSPSDRWETQYF.

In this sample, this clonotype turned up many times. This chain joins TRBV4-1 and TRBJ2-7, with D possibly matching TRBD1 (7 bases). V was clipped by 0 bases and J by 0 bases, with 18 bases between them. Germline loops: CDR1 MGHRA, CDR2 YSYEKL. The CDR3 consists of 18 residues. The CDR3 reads CASSQDWGAGTVSYEQYF. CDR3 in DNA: TGCGCCAGCAGCCAAGACTGGGGGGCCGGGACAGTCTCCTACGAGCAGTACTTC.

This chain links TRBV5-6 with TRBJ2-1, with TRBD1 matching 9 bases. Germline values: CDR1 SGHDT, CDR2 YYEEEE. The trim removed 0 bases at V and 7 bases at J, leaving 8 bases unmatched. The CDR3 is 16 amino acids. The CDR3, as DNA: TGTGCCAGCAGCTTGGGGGGGGGGACAGGGATGAATGAGCAGTTCTTC. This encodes CASSLGGGTGMNEQFF.

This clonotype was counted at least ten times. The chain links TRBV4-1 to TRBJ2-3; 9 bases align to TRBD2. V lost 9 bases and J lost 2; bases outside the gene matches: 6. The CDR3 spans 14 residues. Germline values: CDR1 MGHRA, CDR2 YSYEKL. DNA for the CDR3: TGCGCCAGTCGAGCGGGGGGACCCACAGATACGCAGTATTTT. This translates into CASRAGGPTDTQYF.

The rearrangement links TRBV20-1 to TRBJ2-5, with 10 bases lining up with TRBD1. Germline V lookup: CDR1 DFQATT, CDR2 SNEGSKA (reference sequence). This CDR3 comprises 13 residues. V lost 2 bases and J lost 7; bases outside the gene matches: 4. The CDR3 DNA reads TGCAGTGCTAGACCGGGACAGGGGCCGACCCAGTACTTC. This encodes CSARPGQGPTQYF.

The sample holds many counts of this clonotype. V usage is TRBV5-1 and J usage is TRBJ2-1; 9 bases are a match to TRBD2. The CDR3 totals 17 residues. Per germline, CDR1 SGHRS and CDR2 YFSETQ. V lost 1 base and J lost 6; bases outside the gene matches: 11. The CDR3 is CASSLPGTSIRGNEQFF. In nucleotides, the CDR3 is TGCGCCAGCAGCTTGCCCGGGACTAGCATTCGGGGCAATGAGCAGTTCTTC.

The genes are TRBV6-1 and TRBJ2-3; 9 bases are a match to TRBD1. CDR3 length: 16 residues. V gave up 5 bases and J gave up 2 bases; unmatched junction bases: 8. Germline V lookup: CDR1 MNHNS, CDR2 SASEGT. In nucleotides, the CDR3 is TGTGCCAGCAGTATCTACAGGGGGCAGGACACAGATACGCAGTATTTT. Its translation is CASSIYRGQDTDTQYF.

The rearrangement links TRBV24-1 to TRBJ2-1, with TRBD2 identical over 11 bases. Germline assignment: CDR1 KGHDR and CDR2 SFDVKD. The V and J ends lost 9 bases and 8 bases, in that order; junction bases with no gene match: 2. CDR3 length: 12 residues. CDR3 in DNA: TGTGCCACCCGTAGCGGGAGGGATGAGCAGTTCTTC. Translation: CATRSGRDEQFF.

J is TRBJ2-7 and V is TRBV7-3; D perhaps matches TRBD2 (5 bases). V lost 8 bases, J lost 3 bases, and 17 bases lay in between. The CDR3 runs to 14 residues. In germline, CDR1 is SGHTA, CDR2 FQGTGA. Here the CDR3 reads CASAVRSGDYEQYF. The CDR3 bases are TGTGCCAGCGCCGTTAGATCCGGGGACTACGAGCAGTACTTC.

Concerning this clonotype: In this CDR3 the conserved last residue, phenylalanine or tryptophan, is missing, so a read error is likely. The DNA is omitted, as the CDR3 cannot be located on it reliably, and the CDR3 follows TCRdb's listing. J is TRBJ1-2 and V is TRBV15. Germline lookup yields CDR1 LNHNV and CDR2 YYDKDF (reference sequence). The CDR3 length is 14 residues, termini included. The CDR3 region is CATSRQTSDYGYPC.

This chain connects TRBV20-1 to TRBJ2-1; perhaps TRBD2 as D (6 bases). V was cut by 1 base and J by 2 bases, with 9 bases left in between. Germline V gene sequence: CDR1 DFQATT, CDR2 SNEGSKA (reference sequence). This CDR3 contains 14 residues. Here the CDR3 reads CSARAGEAYNEQFF. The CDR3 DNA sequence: TGCAGTGCTAGAGCGGGGGAGGCCTACAATGAGCAGTTCTTC.

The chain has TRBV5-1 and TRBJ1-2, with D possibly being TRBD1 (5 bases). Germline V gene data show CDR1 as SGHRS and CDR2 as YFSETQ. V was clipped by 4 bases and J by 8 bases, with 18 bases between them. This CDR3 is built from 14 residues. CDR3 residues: CASSEGPGGTGYTF. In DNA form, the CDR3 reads TGCGCCAGCAGCGAGGGGCCTGGGGGGACCGGCTACACCTTC. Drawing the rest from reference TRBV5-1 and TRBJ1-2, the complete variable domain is KAGVTQTPRYLIKTRGQQVTLSCSPISGHRSVSWYQQTPGQGLQFLFEYFSETQRNKGNFPGRFSGRQFSNSRSEMNVSTLELGDSALYLCASSEGPGGTGYTFGSGTRLTVV.

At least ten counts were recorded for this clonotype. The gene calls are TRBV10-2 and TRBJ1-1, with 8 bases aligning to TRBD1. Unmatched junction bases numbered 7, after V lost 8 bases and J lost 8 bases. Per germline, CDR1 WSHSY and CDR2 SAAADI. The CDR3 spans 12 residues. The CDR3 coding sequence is TGCGCCAGCCTTGGGACAGGTTGGGAAGCTTTCTTT. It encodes CASLGTGWEAFF.

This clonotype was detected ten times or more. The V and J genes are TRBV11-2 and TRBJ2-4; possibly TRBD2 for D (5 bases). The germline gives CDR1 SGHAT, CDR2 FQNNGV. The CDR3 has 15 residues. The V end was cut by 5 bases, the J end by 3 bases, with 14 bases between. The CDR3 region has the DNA TGTGCCAGCAGCGGCCTCCGGGGAGTCAAAAACATTCAGTACTTC. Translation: CASSGLRGVKNIQYF.

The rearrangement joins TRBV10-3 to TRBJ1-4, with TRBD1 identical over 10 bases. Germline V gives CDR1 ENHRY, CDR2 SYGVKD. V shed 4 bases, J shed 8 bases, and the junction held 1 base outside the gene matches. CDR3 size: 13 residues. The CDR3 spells CAISGQGAEKLFF. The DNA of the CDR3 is TGTGCCATCAGTGGACAGGGGGCGGAAAAACTGTTTTTT.

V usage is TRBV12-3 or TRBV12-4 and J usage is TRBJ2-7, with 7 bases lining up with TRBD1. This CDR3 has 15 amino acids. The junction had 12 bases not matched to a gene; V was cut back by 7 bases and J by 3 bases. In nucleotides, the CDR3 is TGTGCCAGCACCCTTACCCCAGGGGGATACTACGAGCAGTACTTC. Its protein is CASTLTPGGYYEQYF.

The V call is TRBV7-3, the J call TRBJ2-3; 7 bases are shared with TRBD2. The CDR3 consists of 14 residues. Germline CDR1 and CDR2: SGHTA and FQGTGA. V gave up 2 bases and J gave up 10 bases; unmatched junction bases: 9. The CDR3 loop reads CASSLSSGDGSQYF. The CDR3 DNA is TGTGCCAGCAGCTTATCCAGCGGGGACGGCTCGCAGTATTTT.

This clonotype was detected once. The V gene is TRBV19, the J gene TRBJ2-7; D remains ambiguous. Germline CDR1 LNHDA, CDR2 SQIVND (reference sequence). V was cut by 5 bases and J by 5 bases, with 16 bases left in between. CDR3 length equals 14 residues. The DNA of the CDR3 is TGTGCCAGTAGTCTCCGGGCCAATTCTGACGAGCAGTACTTC. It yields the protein CASSLRANSDEQYF.

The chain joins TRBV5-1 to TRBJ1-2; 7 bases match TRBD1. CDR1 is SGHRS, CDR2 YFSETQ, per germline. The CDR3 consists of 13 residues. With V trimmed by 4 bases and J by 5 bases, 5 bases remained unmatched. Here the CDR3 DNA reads TGCGCCAGCAGCGCGACAGGGCGGTATGGCTACACCTTC. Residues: CASSATGRYGYTF. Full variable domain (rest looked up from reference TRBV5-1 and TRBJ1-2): KAGVTQTPRYLIKTRGQQVTLSCSPISGHRSVSWYQQTPGQGLQFLFEYFSETQRNKGNFPGRFSGRQFSNSRSEMNVSTLELGDSALYLCASSATGRYGYTFGSGTRLTVV.

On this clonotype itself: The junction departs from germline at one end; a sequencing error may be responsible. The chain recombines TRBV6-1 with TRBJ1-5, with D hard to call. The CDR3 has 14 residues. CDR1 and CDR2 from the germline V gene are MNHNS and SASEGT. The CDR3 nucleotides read TGTGCCAGCAGTCCCGGACCGGGCAATCGGCCCCAGCATTTT. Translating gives CASSPGPGNRPQHF.

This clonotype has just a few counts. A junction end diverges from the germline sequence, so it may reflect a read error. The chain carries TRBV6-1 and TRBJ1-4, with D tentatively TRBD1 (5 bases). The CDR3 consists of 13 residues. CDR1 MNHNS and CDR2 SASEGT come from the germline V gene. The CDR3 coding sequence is TGTGCCAGCAGTTACTCATCGGGGGAAAAACTGCTTTTT. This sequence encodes CASSYSSGEKLLF.

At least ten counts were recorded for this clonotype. CDR3 in amino acids: CASREMRGGRGTQYF. The CDR3 bases are TGTGCCAGCAGGGAAATGAGGGGGGGCCGCGGGACCCAGTACTTC. This chain joins TRBV13 and TRBJ2-5; D possibly corresponds to TRBD2 (7 bases). Germline CDR1 and CDR2: PRHDT and FYEKMQ (reference sequence). CDR3 length: 15 amino acids. The ends were cut back, 6 bases at V and 7 bases at J, with 21 bases in the middle. The entire variable domain, with the rest obtained from reference TRBV13 and TRBJ2-5, is as follows: AAGVIQSPRHLIKEKRETATLKCYPIPRHDTVYWYQQGPGQDPQFLISFYEKMQSDKGSIPDRFSAQQFSDYHSELNMSSLELGDSALYFCASREMRGGRGTQYFGPGTRLLVL.

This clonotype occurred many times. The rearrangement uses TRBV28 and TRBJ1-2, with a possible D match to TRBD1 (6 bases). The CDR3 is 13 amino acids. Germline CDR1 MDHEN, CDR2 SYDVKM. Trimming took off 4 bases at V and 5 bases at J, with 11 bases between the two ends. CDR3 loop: CASSSPGAYGYTF. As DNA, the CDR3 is TGTGCCAGCAGTTCCCCGGGGGCGTATGGCTACACCTTC.